This TCR beta chain originates from a study of T cell responses to AZD1222 COVID-19 vaccine. Overall study findings and caveats: Reportedly, nearly half of unique spike TCRs recognized epitopes outside B.1.351/B.1.1.7 mutations. The sample set comprised mostly white British donors with more females, and clonal diversity was possibly underestimated.

Data came from immunoSEQ multiplex PCR; TCRdb stores just in-frame clones and leaves some out. The table shows about 100,000 clones, with approximately 90% occurring only once. Comments on this clone: Its antigen is as yet unknown.

The CDR3 loop spans 12 amino acids. With V trimmed by 8 bases and J by 7 bases, 3 bases remained unmatched. Germline lookup yields CDR1 GTSNPN and CDR2 SVGIG (reference sequence). Source: peripheral blood, taken on day 0 of MenACWY control vaccination. The J gene is TRBJ2-1, the V gene TRBV30; 12 nucleotides align to TRBD2. This receptor was taken from an adult in good health. CDR3 protein: CALAGGLNEQFF. The CDR3 nucleotides read TGTGCCCTAGCGGGGGGGCTAAATGAGCAGTTCTTC.